This TCR beta chain originates from a study of T cells after somatic rescue of genetic block. Assay used: immunoSEQ multiplex PCR; TCRdb lists only in-frame clones, some missing. Among about 52,000 clones listed, 90% to 97% were seen once. The receptor was isolated from a child younger than two. The sample consisted of peripheral blood mononuclear cells (PBMCs).

Here the CDR3 DNA reads TGCGCCAGCAGCCAAGGATTGAGTGGCGAGCAGTACTTC. Encoded protein: CASSQGLSGEQYF. This chain joins TRBV4-1 and TRBJ2-7; D not resolved. The V gene's germline CDR1 is MGHRA and CDR2 YSYEKL. The CDR3 runs to 13 residues. Between the trimmed V and J ends, which lost 1 base and 6 bases, there was a span of 10 bases.